This T cell receptor (beta chain) was sequenced in a study of a mutant IDH1 vaccine in newly diagnosed glioma. Across the whole study: Patients were started on vaccination 4-6 weeks after radiotherapy alone, or with temozolomide cycles. Mean patient age was around 40 years; approximately 60% were male and about 38% female. Antecedent treatment encompassed radiotherapy, temozolomide, or their combination; the majority received both.

Germline V gives CDR1 KGHSH, CDR2 LQKENI. The V end was cut by 6 bases, the J end by 2 bases, with 13 bases between. The CDR3 length is 15 residues. The time point is: week 35, safety follow-up. The vaccine gave 300 ug of a 20-mer mutant IDH1 peptide subcutaneously per dose. The repertoire was sequenced with immunoSEQ multiplex PCR; TCRdb's copy has only in-frame clones and lacks some. The sample includes fewer than 30,000 clones, less than 90% seen only once; the top ten take under 35%. Turning to this clone: Antigen unknown.

V usage is TRBV18 and J usage is TRBJ1-4, with D possibly TRBD1 on 6 matching bases. Here the sequenced sample was PBMCs, taken from a glioma patient whose treatment included an IDH1 peptide vaccine. This TCR was sampled from a man in his thirties or forties with glioma. CDR3 nucleotide sequence: TGTGCCAGCTCGCGCACAGGGACCACTAATGAAAAACTGTTTTTT. Its protein product is CASSRTGTTNEKLFF.